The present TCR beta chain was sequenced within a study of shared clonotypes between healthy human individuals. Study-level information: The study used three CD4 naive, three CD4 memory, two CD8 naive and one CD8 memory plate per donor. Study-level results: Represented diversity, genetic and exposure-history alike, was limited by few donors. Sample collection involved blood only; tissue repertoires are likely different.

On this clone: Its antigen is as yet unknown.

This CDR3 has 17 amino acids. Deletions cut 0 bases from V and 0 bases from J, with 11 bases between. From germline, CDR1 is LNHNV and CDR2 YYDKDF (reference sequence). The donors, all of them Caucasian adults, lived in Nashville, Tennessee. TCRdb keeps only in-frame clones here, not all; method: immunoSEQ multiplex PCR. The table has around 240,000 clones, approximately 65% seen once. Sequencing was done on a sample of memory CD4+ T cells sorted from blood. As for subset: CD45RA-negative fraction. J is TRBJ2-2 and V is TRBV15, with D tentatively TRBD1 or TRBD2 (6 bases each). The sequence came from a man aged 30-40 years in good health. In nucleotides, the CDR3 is TGTGCCACCAGCAGAGATCGGGGGACATCGAACACCGGGGAGCTGTTTTTT. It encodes CATSRDRGTSNTGELFF. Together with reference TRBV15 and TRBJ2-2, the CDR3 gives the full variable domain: DAMVIQNPRYQVTQFGKPVTLSCSQTLNHNVMYWYQQKSSQAPKLLFHYYDKDFNNEADTPDNFQSRRPNTSFCFLDIRSPGLGDTAMYLCATSRDRGTSNTGELFFGEGSRLTVL.